Below, 27 T cell receptor beta chains from the same sample are listed, as sequenced in a study of cytomegalovirus exposure and HLA in healthy donors. Libraries were prepared by immunoSEQ multiplex PCR; TCRdb keeps only in-frame clonotypes and omits some of them. The sample holds 260,000 or so clones; around nine tenths are singletons and the top ten take about 0.86%. Sequencing input: PBMCs. These receptors were collected from a woman aged 18-35 years in good health and CMV-seronegative.

The chain carries TRBV25-1 and TRBJ2-5; 7 bases line up with TRBD1. The CDR3 has 14 amino acids. Looked up from germline, CDR1 is MGHDK and CDR2 is SYGVNS. J gave up 2 bases and V 4 bases, and 4 bases lay outside the gene matches. The CDR3 bases are TGTGCCAGCAGTGGACCGGGACAGCAAGAGACCCAGTACTTC. Its translation: CASSGPGQQETQYF.

V and J are TRBV28 and TRBJ2-5, with unresolved D. The V end lost 6 bases, the J end lost 7 bases, and 15 bases lay between the germline ends. Germline V gene sequence: CDR1 MDHEN, CDR2 SYDVKM. This CDR3 is built from 13 residues. The DNA of the CDR3 is TGTGCCAGCAGCCCGCCCGGGTCCTGGACCCAGTACTTC. It translates to CASSPPGSWTQYF.

The chain has TRBV5-6 and TRBJ1-2; D gene uncertain. V lost 3 bases to trimming and J lost 0 bases, with 9 bases between them. Germline lookup yields CDR1 SGHDT and CDR2 YYEEEE. The CDR3 extends over 14 amino acids. The CDR3 DNA reads TGTGCCAGCAGCTGGGCCGGAACTAACTATGGCTACACCTTC. Translated: CASSWAGTNYGYTF.

This clone was seen a handful of times. Other nucleotide sequences from this sample produce the same CDR3. The chain couples TRBV5-4 to TRBJ2-7; no definite D call. Trimming removed 0 bases from V and 4 bases from J, with 5 bases in between. Germline V gene sequence: CDR1 SGHNT, CDR2 YYREEE (reference sequence). This CDR3 spans 12 amino acids. CDR3 DNA: TGTGCCAGCAGCTTGGCCAGTTACGAGCAGTACTTC. This codes for CASSLASYEQYF.

This rearrangement joins TRBV6-5 to TRBJ2-2, with 7 positions matching TRBD2. J gave up 7 bases and V 2 bases, and 10 bases lay outside the gene matches. The CDR3 is 16 amino acids. CDR1 and CDR2 (germline): MNHEY, SVGAGI. CDR3 in amino acids: CASSYATSGNHGELFF. The CDR3 DNA follows: TGTGCCAGCAGTTACGCCACCAGCGGGAATCACGGGGAGCTGTTTTTT.

CDR3 nucleotide sequence: TGTGCCAGCAAAACCAGGGGGGTGGGGGCAGATACGCAGTATTTT. The encoded protein is CASKTRGVGADTQYF. The V call is TRBV6-1, the J call TRBJ2-3; TRBD1 is a possible D gene (7 bases). Germline V gives CDR1 MNHNS, CDR2 SASEGT. The CDR3 has 15 residues. V lost 7 bases and J 4 bases, leaving 18 bases between the germline ends.

The chain combines TRBV4-3 with TRBJ1-3; D gene unclear. CDR1 LGHNA and CDR2 YSLEER come from the germline V gene. This CDR3 is built from 13 residues. V dropped 4 bases and J dropped 8 bases, with 12 bases sitting between them. CDR3 coding DNA: TGCGCCAGCAGCCCGGGGATGGGGTACACCATATATTTT. The encoded protein is CASSPGMGYTIYF.

The chain employs TRBV6-1 and TRBJ2-6; no clear D. The CDR3 is 16 residues long. Germline CDR1 reads MNHNS; CDR2 reads SASEGT. Trimming took 4 bases from V and 0 from J, leaving 10 bases between them. The DNA for the CDR3 is TGTGCCAGCAGTGTAACAGCCAGCTCTGGGGCCAACGTCCTGACTTTC. Its translation is CASSVTASSGANVLTF.

The chain recombines TRBV7-6 with TRBJ2-7, with 7 bases identical to TRBD1. Germline V gene sequence: CDR1 SGHVS, CDR2 FNYEAQ. After removal of 5 bases from V and 6 bases from J, the junction contained 7 bases not matched to a gene. The length of the CDR3 is 13 residues. The CDR3 spells CASSPSSGGEQYF. The CDR3 bases are TGTGCCAGCAGCCCCTCATCAGGGGGCGAGCAGTACTTC.

For this clone: In the same sample, other DNA sequences code for this CDR3. The rearrangement joins TRBV19 to TRBJ1-5; 7 positions match TRBD1. The CDR3 is 15 amino acids. V was pared by 6 bases and J by 0 bases, with 5 bases of the junction left unmatched. CDR1 LNHDA and CDR2 SQIVND come from the germline V gene (reference sequence). The CDR3 nucleotides are TGTGCCAGTAGCACCACAGGGGTTAGCAATCAGCCCCAGCATTTT. Translated, it gives CASSTTGVSNQPQHF.

The chain employs TRBV6-4 and TRBJ1-3, with D maybe TRBD1 (6 bases). Germline V gene sequence: CDR1 MRHNA, CDR2 SNTAGT. CDR3 length: 18 residues. Trimming removed 2 bases at V and 0 bases at J, with 17 bases between. As DNA, the CDR3 is TGTGCCAGCAGTGACGTGCAGGGGAGAAACGCCTCTGGAAACACCATATATTTT. The encoded protein is CASSDVQGRNASGNTIYF.

The chain recombines TRBV11-2 with TRBJ2-1; 8 bases agree with TRBD2. V dropped 3 bases and J dropped 2; count of bases not matched to a gene: 6. The CDR3 is 16 amino acids. The germline CDR1 and CDR2 sequences are SGHAT and FQNNGV. CDR3 amino acids: CASSFSGTRAYNEQFF. CDR3 coding DNA: TGTGCCAGCAGCTTCTCCGGGACTAGGGCCTACAATGAGCAGTTCTTC. Variable domain in full (rest from reference TRBV11-2 and TRBJ2-1): EAGVAQSPRYKIIEKRQSVAFWCNPISGHATLYWYQQILGQGPKLLIQFQNNGVVDDSQLPKDRFSAERLKGVDSTLKIQPAKLEDSAVYLCASSFSGTRAYNEQFFGPGTRLTVL.

The rearrangement joins TRBV12-5 to TRBJ1-1, with D possibly matching TRBD1 (6 bases). This CDR3 region has 13 residues. The V end lost 5 bases, the J end lost 0 bases, and 7 bases lay between the germline ends. The germline gives CDR1 LGHNT, CDR2 FRNRAP. CDR3 sequence (DNA): TGTGCTAGTGGTCAGGGGTTGAACACTGAAGCTTTCTTT. It encodes CASGQGLNTEAFF.

The genes are TRBV4-1 and TRBJ1-5, with D possibly TRBD1 on 5 matching bases. The V and J ends lost 3 bases and 3 bases respectively, with 12 bases between them. The CDR3 runs 15 residues. Germline lookup yields CDR1 MGHRA and CDR2 YSYEKL. Here the CDR3 DNA reads TGCGCCAGCAGCCACGTCGCAGGGAACAATCAGCCCCAGCATTTT. It yields the protein CASSHVAGNNQPQHF.

The chain combines TRBV11-3 with TRBJ2-7; tentative D call: TRBD1 (6 bases). Trimming shortened V by 0 bases and J by 0 bases, and 18 bases separated the two germline ends. Germline V CDR1 and CDR2: SGHNT, YENEEA. The length of the CDR3 is 18 residues. The CDR3 reads CASSLDKGVRDNSYEQYF. Here the CDR3 DNA reads TGTGCCAGCAGCTTAGATAAAGGAGTCCGGGACAACTCCTACGAGCAGTACTTC. Looking up the rest from reference TRBV11-3 and TRBJ2-7 gives the full variable domain: EAGVVQSPRYKIIEKKQPVAFWCNPISGHNTLYWYLQNLGQGPELLIRYENEEAVDDSQLPKDRFSAERLKGVDSTLKIQPAELGDSAVYLCASSLDKGVRDNSYEQYFGPGTRLTVT.

The chain couples TRBV7-6 to TRBJ2-7, with 14 nucleotides matching TRBD2. V shed 5 bases and J 6 bases; nucleotides not matched to a gene: 3. The CDR3 length is 14 residues. Germline assignment: CDR1 SGHVS and CDR2 FNYEAQ. The CDR3 DNA sequence: TGTGCCAGCAGCCCTGGGACTAGCGGGGGCGAGCAGTACTTC. This gives the protein CASSPGTSGGEQYF. Filled out from reference TRBV7-6 and TRBJ2-7, the complete variable domain reads GAGVSQSPRYKVTKRGQDVALRCDPISGHVSLYWYRQALGQGPEFLTYFNYEAQQDKSGLPNDRFSAERPEGSISTLTIQRTEQRDSAMYRCASSPGTSGGEQYFGPGTRLTVT.

V gene TRBV5-1 combines with J gene TRBJ2-1, with 8 bases fitting TRBD2. This CDR3 comprises 17 residues. The J segment lost 0 bases and the V segment lost 4 bases, leaving 9 bases of the junction unmatched. The V gene's germline CDR1 is SGHRS and CDR2 YFSETQ. CDR3 sequence: CASSPTTSAASYNEQFF. The CDR3 bases are TGCGCCAGCAGCCCCACGACTAGCGCCGCCTCCTACAATGAGCAGTTCTTC.

The chain has TRBV5-1 and TRBJ2-7, with 9 bases that match TRBD2. Germline V lookup: CDR1 SGHRS, CDR2 YFSETQ. The CDR3 sequence is 16 residues long. V dropped 6 bases and J dropped 7; count of bases not matched to a gene: 17. This chain's CDR3 is CASTLRRVAAGGEQYF. CDR3 nucleotides: TGCGCCAGCACTCTCCGCCGAGTCGCCGCGGGGGGGGAGCAGTACTTC.

The chain carries TRBV27 and TRBJ2-1, with D hard to call. The germline V gene encodes CDR1 MNHEY and CDR2 SMNVEV (reference sequence). The V end was cut by 1 base, the J end by 8 bases, with 12 bases between. The length of the CDR3 is 14 residues. CDR3 protein: CASSLFSAKDEQFF. CDR3 bases: TGTGCCAGCAGTTTATTCTCAGCGAAGGATGAGCAGTTCTTC.

The chain has TRBV7-2 and TRBJ2-7, with TRBD2 matching over 8 bases. Trimming removed 5 bases from V and 11 bases from J; junction bases left unmatched: 17. The CDR3 is 15 residues long. Germline CDR1 and CDR2: SGHTA and FQGNSA. CDR3 coding DNA: TGTGCCAGCAGCCCCCCCGGGGTAGCGGGGTCCCTGAAGTACTTC. Its translation is CASSPPGVAGSLKYF. The whole variable domain, filled in from reference TRBV7-2 and TRBJ2-7, reads GAGVSQSPSNKVTEKGKDVELRCDPISGHTALYWYRQSLGQGLEFLIYFQGNSAPDKSGLPSDRFSAERTGGSVSTLTIQRTQQEDSAVYLCASSPPGVAGSLKYFGPGTRLTVT.

The J gene is TRBJ2-5, the V gene TRBV7-2; D remains unclear. Trimming stripped 1 base from V and 3 bases from J, with 12 bases between. The CDR3 spans 15 residues. Germline CDR1 and CDR2: SGHTA and FQGNSA. The CDR3 DNA reads as TGTGCCAGCAGCTTAGGAGCCATAGTAAAAGAGACCCAGTACTTC. This encodes CASSLGAIVKETQYF.

The V and J genes are TRBV7-2 and TRBJ2-3; 9 bases align to TRBD2. The V gene end was trimmed by 6 bases and the J gene end by 3 bases; junction bases not matched to a gene: 10. Germline V gives CDR1 SGHTA, CDR2 FQGNSA. The CDR3 runs 16 residues. DNA for the CDR3: TGTGCCAGCAGAGGAGGACTTAGCGGGAGAACAGATACGCAGTATTTT. This sequence encodes CASRGGLSGRTDTQYF.

This clone was picked up a small number of times. The V call is TRBV5-1, the J call TRBJ2-3; D is perhaps TRBD2 (5 bases). Germline V gene lookup returns CDR1 SGHRS and CDR2 YFSETQ. Trimming removed 8 bases at V and 5 bases at J, with 6 bases between. The CDR3 contains 10 residues. For the CDR3, the DNA is TGCGCCAGTGGAGGAGATACGCAGTATTTT. It encodes CASGGDTQYF.

This clone appeared a single time. The chain combines TRBV7-8 with TRBJ1-2, with D perhaps TRBD1 (6 bases). CDR1 SGHVS and CDR2 FQNEAQ come from the germline V gene. The CDR3 consists of 14 residues. Trimming shortened V by 5 bases and J by 2 bases, and 12 bases separated the two germline ends. The CDR3 DNA reads TGTGCCAGCAGCCACCTAACAGGGAACTATGGCTACACCTTC. The encoded protein is CASSHLTGNYGYTF.

This chain uses TRBV7-9 with TRBJ2-7; TRBD2 is a possible D gene (5 bases). Per germline, CDR1 SEHNR and CDR2 FQNEAQ (reference sequence). This CDR3 comprises 14 residues. Trimming took 1 base from V and 6 from J, leaving 13 bases between them. The CDR3, as DNA: TGTGCCAGCAGCTTAGACGGGCGGGTGGCCGAGCAGTACTTC. The encoded protein is CASSLDGRVAEQYF. Together with reference TRBV7-9 and TRBJ2-7, the CDR3 gives the full variable domain: DTGVSQNPRHKITKRGQNVTFRCDPISEHNRLYWYRQTLGQGPEFLTYFQNEAQLEKSRLLSDRFSAERPKGSFSTLEIQRTEQGDSAMYLCASSLDGRVAEQYFGPGTRLTVT.

Remarks on this clone: The sample has other DNA sequences that encode this CDR3 too. The chain joins TRBV18 to TRBJ1-2; 7 nucleotides agree with TRBD1. CDR1 is KGHSH, CDR2 LQKENI, per germline. The CDR3 has 14 amino acids. V was pared by 0 bases and J by 5 bases, with 3 bases of the junction left unmatched. CDR3 in amino acids: CASSPPGQPYGYTF. The CDR3 DNA sequence: TGTGCCAGCTCACCACCGGGACAGCCTTATGGCTACACCTTC. Looking up the rest from reference TRBV18 and TRBJ1-2 gives the full variable domain: NAGVMQNPRHLVRRRGQEARLRCSPMKGHSHVYWYRQLPEEGLKFMVYLQKENIIDESGMPKERFSAEFPKEGPSILRIQQVVRGDSAAYFCASSPPGQPYGYTFGSGTRLTVV.

The rearrangement links TRBV28 to TRBJ1-3; tentative D call: TRBD1 (6 bases). The CDR3 totals 15 residues. Germline V gene data show CDR1 as MDHEN and CDR2 as SYDVKM. Trimming removed 7 bases from V and 2 bases from J, with 15 bases in between. The CDR3 DNA reads TGTGCCAGCACCTTGGGGGGGGCGACTGGAAACACCATATATTTT. Protein product: CASTLGGATGNTIYF.